This entry lists 29 T cell receptor beta chains sequenced from one sample in a study of T cell changes during pregnancy in multiple sclerosis. TCRdb's copy holds only in-frame clones and misses some; the assay was immunoSEQ multiplex PCR. The data hold over 100,000 clones, with more than 85% observed a single time. The input for sequencing was peripheral blood, taken in the third trimester of pregnancy. These TCRs come from a female donor with multiple sclerosis, enrolled in a pregnancy study.

The chain joins TRBV18 to TRBJ2-3, with TRBD2 matching 7 bases. The V and J ends lost 3 bases and 0 bases, in that order; junction bases with no gene match: 6. The CDR3 totals 16 residues. Germline loops: CDR1 KGHSH, CDR2 LQKENI. The CDR3 spells CASSPYRGDSTDTQYF. The CDR3 DNA is TGTGCCAGCTCACCTTACCGGGGGGATAGCACAGATACGCAGTATTTT. The full variable domain, with the rest looked up from reference TRBV18 and TRBJ2-3, is NAGVMQNPRHLVRRRGQEARLRCSPMKGHSHVYWYRQLPEEGLKFMVYLQKENIIDESGMPKERFSAEFPKEGPSILRIQQVVRGDSAAYFCASSPYRGDSTDTQYFGPGTRLTVL.

V is TRBV5-4 and J is TRBJ1-2, with D unclear. The CDR3 is made up of 16 amino acids. The V gene's germline CDR1 is SGHNT and CDR2 YYREEE (reference sequence). The V gene lost 0 bases and the J gene lost 4 bases, with 16 bases spanning the gap. The CDR3 is CASSLGEWAGGYGYTF. The CDR3, as DNA: TGTGCCAGCAGCTTGGGGGAGTGGGCAGGTGGCTATGGCTACACCTTC.

CDR3: CASKQTATNEKLFF. The CDR3 region has the DNA TGCGCCAGCAAACAGACAGCAACTAATGAAAAACTGTTTTTT. The rearrangement links TRBV10-2 to TRBJ1-4; a weak D match, TRBD1 (5 bases). Germline V gives CDR1 WSHSY, CDR2 SAAADI. This CDR3 contains 14 residues. Trimming shortened V by 7 bases and J by 0 bases, and 9 bases separated the two germline ends.

The chain carries TRBV7-9 and TRBJ1-2; D is perhaps TRBD1 (6 bases). From germline, CDR1 is SEHNR and CDR2 FQNEAQ (reference sequence). CDR3 length: 12 amino acids. The V end lost 5 bases, the J end lost 8 bases, and 12 bases lay between the germline ends. The CDR3 DNA sequence: TGTGCCAGCAGCACAAACAGGGAAGGCTACACCTTC. Encoded protein: CASSTNREGYTF. Full variable domain (outside the CDR3, taken from reference TRBV7-9 and TRBJ1-2): DTGVSQNPRHKITKRGQNVTFRCDPISEHNRLYWYRQTLGQGPEFLTYFQNEAQLEKSRLLSDRFSAERPKGSFSTLEIQRTEQGDSAMYLCASSTNREGYTFGSGTRLTVV.

The V call is TRBV9, the J call TRBJ2-1, with 7 bases matching TRBD1. Germline loops: CDR1 SGDLS, CDR2 YYNGEE. After removal of 4 bases from V and 7 bases from J, the junction contained 5 bases not matched to a gene. The CDR3 is 13 residues long. The CDR3 reads CASSPRQGNEQFF. The CDR3 DNA sequence: TGTGCCAGCAGCCCGCGACAGGGAAATGAGCAGTTCTTC.

The genes are TRBV6-4 and TRBJ1-2; the match to TRBD1 covers 8 bases. J gave up 8 bases and V 11 bases, and 10 bases lay outside the gene matches. Germline values: CDR1 MRHNA, CDR2 SNTAGT. CDR3 length equals 12 residues. The CDR3 loop is CALPDRGTGYTF. The CDR3 region has the DNA TGTGCCCTCCCCGACAGGGGTACAGGCTACACCTTC.

The count of this clone is one. J is TRBJ1-5 and V is TRBV28; the match to TRBD1 covers 9 bases. The CDR3 is 15 residues long. V lost 5 bases to trimming and J lost 1 base; unmatched junction nucleotides: 3. CDR1 and CDR2 from the germline V gene are MDHEN and SYDVKM. The DNA for the CDR3 is TGTGCCAGCAGTCTGGGACAGGGAAGCAATCAGCCCCAGCATTTT. This gives the protein CASSLGQGSNQPQHF.

The rearrangement joins TRBV9 to TRBJ2-4; 10 nucleotides match TRBD1. The V and J ends lost 3 bases and 0 bases, in that order; junction bases with no gene match: 0. CDR1 is SGDLS, CDR2 YYNGEE, per germline. CDR3 size: 15 residues. CDR3 in DNA: TGTGCCAGCAGCGGACAGGGGGCAGCCAAAAACATTCAGTACTTC. It yields the protein CASSGQGAAKNIQYF.

The genes are TRBV5-4 and TRBJ2-7; D is perhaps TRBD1 (6 bases). This CDR3 is 13 amino acids long. Germline lookup yields CDR1 SGHNT and CDR2 YYREEE (reference sequence). V was cut by 2 bases and J by 2 bases, with 8 bases left in between. CDR3 sequence (DNA): TGTGCCAGCAGCTTCCAGGGGACCTACGAGCAGTACTTC. Translating gives CASSFQGTYEQYF.

This clone was detected only once. The chain carries TRBV7-6 and TRBJ2-2, with 8 bases matching TRBD1. This CDR3 comprises 18 residues. J was trimmed by 5 bases and V by 1 base; bases with no gene match: 12. Germline V gives CDR1 SGHVS, CDR2 FNYEAQ. For the CDR3, the DNA is TGTGCCAGCAGCTTAGTATTTCGGACAGGGATTAGGACCGGGGAGCTGTTTTTT. Amino acid sequence: CASSLVFRTGIRTGELFF.

The J gene is TRBJ1-5, the V gene TRBV2, with D maybe TRBD1 (5 bases). The CDR3 covers 15 residues. Trimming took off 4 bases at V and 4 bases at J, with 14 bases between the two ends. Germline lookup yields CDR1 SNHLY and CDR2 FYNNEI. CDR3 loop: CASSARAGGNQPQHF. The CDR3 DNA sequence: TGTGCCAGCAGTGCACGGGCGGGGGGGAATCAGCCCCAGCATTTT.

V gene TRBV7-9 combines with J gene TRBJ2-3; tentatively, D is TRBD1 (6 bases). This CDR3 has 17 residues. CDR1 is SEHNR, CDR2 FQNEAQ, per germline (reference sequence). With 1 base removed from V and 2 bases from J, the gap between germline ends came to 16 bases. CDR3 sequence reads: CASSLVAGAVYTDTQYF. For the CDR3, the DNA is TGTGCCAGCAGCTTAGTTGCAGGGGCAGTATACACAGATACGCAGTATTTT.

CDR3 loop: CASSFRGGAGANVLTF. In DNA form, the CDR3 reads TGTGCCAGCAGCTTTAGGGGGGGCGCAGGGGCCAACGTCCTGACTTTC. The chain has TRBV11-2 and TRBJ2-6, with D tentatively TRBD2 (7 bases). The CDR3 loop spans 16 amino acids. Per the germline V gene, CDR1 is SGHAT and CDR2 is FQNNGV. V lost 3 bases to trimming and J lost 4 bases, with 13 bases between them.

The genes are TRBV28 and TRBJ2-7, with 13 bases matching TRBD2. J was trimmed by 6 bases and V by 6 bases; bases with no gene match: 5. CDR1 is MDHEN, CDR2 SYDVKM, per germline. This CDR3 comprises 14 residues. CDR3 sequence (DNA): TGTGCCAGCAGCCCGGGACTAGCGGGAACCGAGCAGTACTTC. Translation: CASSPGLAGTEQYF.

The genes are TRBV7-9 and TRBJ1-3; the D gene is possibly TRBD1 (6 bases). This CDR3 spans 14 amino acids. Germline CDR1 reads SEHNR; CDR2 reads FQNEAQ (reference sequence). V gave up 4 bases and J gave up 6 bases, with 13 bases separating them. CDR3 DNA: TGTGCCAGCAGCTCGGGACAAAGCGTAAACACCATATATTTT. Protein: CASSSGQSVNTIYF.

The chain employs TRBV5-1 and TRBJ2-3; D is unclear. The CDR3 extends over 16 amino acids. The V and J ends lost 0 bases and 0 bases respectively, with 11 bases between them. The V gene's germline CDR1 is SGHRS and CDR2 YFSETQ. The CDR3 nucleotides read TGCGCCAGCAGCTTGGTAGTTCGCTCTAGCACAGATACGCAGTATTTT. Residues: CASSLVVRSSTDTQYF.

The genes are TRBV6-5 and TRBJ1-1; 11 nucleotides match TRBD1. Trimming cost V 2 bases and J 5 bases; bases outside gene matches: 4. CDR1 and CDR2 (germline): MNHEY, SVGAGI. This CDR3 region has 15 residues. CDR3 residues: CASSYQGQGVTEAFF. The DNA of the CDR3 is TGTGCCAGCAGTTACCAGGGACAGGGGGTAACTGAAGCTTTCTTT.

V usage is TRBV28 and J usage is TRBJ1-1; D is unresolved. The V end lost 6 bases, the J end lost 1 base, and 18 bases lay between the germline ends. The CDR3 runs 16 residues. Germline assignment: CDR1 MDHEN and CDR2 SYDVKM. The CDR3 is CASSFPQMFKNTEAFF. Here the CDR3 DNA reads TGTGCCAGCAGCTTTCCTCAGATGTTTAAGAACACTGAAGCTTTCTTT.

This chain uses TRBV9 with TRBJ2-2; TRBD1 aligns across 7 bases. The CDR3 is made up of 14 amino acids. The V gene's germline CDR1 is SGDLS and CDR2 YYNGEE. V trimming: 3 bases; J trimming: 13 bases; junction bases outside the gene matches: 12. The CDR3 loop is CASSGRGGGPGLFF. The CDR3 nucleotides read TGTGCCAGCAGCGGGAGAGGGGGCGGCCCAGGGCTGTTTTTT.

CDR3 sequence: CASSDPNRVGTDTQYF. For the CDR3, the DNA is TGTGCCAGCAGTGACCCGAACAGGGTCGGCACAGATACGCAGTATTTT. This chain links TRBV6-1 with TRBJ2-3; D is perhaps TRBD1 (6 bases). Per germline, CDR1 MNHNS and CDR2 SASEGT. V dropped 3 bases and J dropped 1 base, with 14 bases sitting between them. The CDR3 sequence is 16 residues long.

The chain carries TRBV7-8 and TRBJ1-6; no clear D gene. Germline lookup yields CDR1 SGHVS and CDR2 FQNEAQ. This CDR3 comprises 14 residues. V lost 3 bases and J lost 8, with 11 bases in between. The CDR3, as DNA: TGTGCCAGCAGCTTTCAAGACTTGGATTCACCCCTCCACTTT. It yields the protein CASSFQDLDSPLHF.

The chain is built from TRBV5-4 and TRBJ2-7; 10 bases map to TRBD2. The CDR3 extends over 14 amino acids. J gave up 4 bases and V 3 bases, and 4 bases lay outside the gene matches. Germline assignment: CDR1 SGHNT and CDR2 YYREEE (reference sequence). Here the CDR3 reads CASSWFSGGYEQYF. CDR3 nucleotide sequence: TGTGCCAGCAGCTGGTTTAGCGGGGGGTACGAGCAGTACTTC.

V and J are TRBV7-7 and TRBJ2-1, with 9 bases that match TRBD2. Germline loops: CDR1 SSHAT, CDR2 FNYEAQ (reference sequence). The CDR3 runs 15 residues. V was clipped by 1 base and J by 6 bases; unmatched bases: 4. Here the CDR3 DNA reads TGTGCCAGCAGCTTAGAACCTAGCGGGGCCAATGAGCAGTTCTTC. Its protein is CASSLEPSGANEQFF.

The rearrangement uses TRBV6-1 and TRBJ2-2; 7 bases map to TRBD1. V was clipped by 4 bases and J by 1 base; unmatched bases: 3. CDR3 length equals 15 residues. The germline V gene encodes CDR1 MNHNS and CDR2 SASEGT. The CDR3 DNA is TGTGCCAGCAGTGCCCGACAGGGGAACACCGGGGAGCTGTTTTTT. This sequence encodes CASSARQGNTGELFF.

This chain links TRBV18 with TRBJ2-7; D is possibly TRBD2 (5 bases). Germline V CDR1 and CDR2: KGHSH, LQKENI. The CDR3 consists of 15 residues. The V and J ends lost 0 bases and 0 bases respectively, with 9 bases between them. CDR3 sequence reads: CASSPPGSASYEQYF. For the CDR3, the DNA is TGTGCCAGCTCACCACCGGGTAGCGCCTCCTACGAGCAGTACTTC. Based on the CDR3 plus reference TRBV18 and TRBJ2-7, the full variable domain is NAGVMQNPRHLVRRRGQEARLRCSPMKGHSHVYWYRQLPEEGLKFMVYLQKENIIDESGMPKERFSAEFPKEGPSILRIQQVVRGDSAAYFCASSPPGSASYEQYFGPGTRLTVT.

V usage is TRBV7-2 and J usage is TRBJ1-2; TRBD1 is a possible D gene (6 bases). The V and J ends lost 2 bases and 6 bases respectively, with 10 bases between them. This CDR3 spans 13 amino acids. Germline V lookup: CDR1 SGHTA, CDR2 FQGNSA. CDR3 bases: TGTGCCAGCAGCTTATTCCGGACAGATGGCTACACCTTC. Its translation is CASSLFRTDGYTF. The variable domain in full, completed from reference TRBV7-2 and TRBJ1-2, reads GAGVSQSPSNKVTEKGKDVELRCDPISGHTALYWYRQSLGQGLEFLIYFQGNSAPDKSGLPSDRFSAERTGGSVSTLTIQRTQQEDSAVYLCASSLFRTDGYTFGSGTRLTVV.

This clone was seen only once. The V gene is TRBV27, the J gene TRBJ2-7, with 8 bases that match TRBD1. V was clipped by 3 bases and J by 3 bases; unmatched bases: 1. Germline CDR1 is MNHEY and CDR2 is SMNVEV (reference sequence). The CDR3 consists of 13 residues. The CDR3 DNA follows: TGTGCCAGCAGTTTCAGGGGGCTCTACGAGCAGTACTTC. This encodes CASSFRGLYEQYF.

V is TRBV27 and J is TRBJ1-5; 10 bases are a match to TRBD1. The CDR3 spans 14 residues. V trimming: 8 bases; J trimming: 4 bases; junction bases outside the gene matches: 5. Germline V lookup: CDR1 MNHEY, CDR2 SMNVEV (reference sequence). The CDR3 is CASAGQGKNQPQHF. The CDR3 coding sequence is TGTGCCAGCGCGGGACAGGGGAAGAATCAGCCCCAGCATTTT.

The chain is built from TRBV5-4 and TRBJ2-3, with a tentative D call TRBD2 (6 bases). V was pared by 2 bases and J by 4 bases, with 11 bases between. The CDR3 contains 14 residues. Germline V gene data show CDR1 as SGHNT and CDR2 as YYREEE (reference sequence). In nucleotides, the CDR3 is TGTGCCAGCAGCTTTTGGGGGGTGGCAGATACGCAGTATTTT. It specifies CASSFWGVADTQYF.